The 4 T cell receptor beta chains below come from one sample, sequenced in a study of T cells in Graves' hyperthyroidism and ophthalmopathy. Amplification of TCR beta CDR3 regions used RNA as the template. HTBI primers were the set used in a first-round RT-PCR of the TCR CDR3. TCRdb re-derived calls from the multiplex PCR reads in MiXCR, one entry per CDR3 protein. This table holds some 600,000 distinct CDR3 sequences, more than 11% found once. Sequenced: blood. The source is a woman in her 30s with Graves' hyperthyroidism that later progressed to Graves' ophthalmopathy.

DNA of the CDR3: TGTGCCAGCACCGGGGGCGGGGGTGCTTTCTTT. Its translation is CASTGGGGAFF. This chain connects TRBV6-1 to TRBJ1-1, with D perhaps TRBD1 (6 bases). The CDR3 sequence is 11 residues long. Trimming removed 7 bases at V and 11 bases at J, with 14 bases between. Germline CDR1 is MNHNS and CDR2 is SASEGT.

The CDR3, as DNA: TGTGCCAGCAGTGTACGGGACTCCTACTGGGGCGGCGATACGCAGTATTTT. Translation: CASSVRDSYWGGDTQYF. This chain joins TRBV6-1 and TRBJ2-3, with D maybe TRBD2 (6 bases). CDR3 length: 17 amino acids. Germline values: CDR1 MNHNS, CDR2 SASEGT. V was pared by 4 bases and J by 6 bases, with 23 bases between.

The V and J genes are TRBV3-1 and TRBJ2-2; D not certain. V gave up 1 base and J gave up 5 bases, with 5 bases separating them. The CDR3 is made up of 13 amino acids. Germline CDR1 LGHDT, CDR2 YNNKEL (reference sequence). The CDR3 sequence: CASSQAMTGELFF. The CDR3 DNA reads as TGTGCCAGCAGCCAAGCGATGACCGGGGAGCTGTTTTTT.

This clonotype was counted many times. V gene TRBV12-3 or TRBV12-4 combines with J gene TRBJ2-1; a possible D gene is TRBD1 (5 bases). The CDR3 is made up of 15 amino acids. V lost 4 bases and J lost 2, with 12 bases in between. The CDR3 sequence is CASSWGLGAYNEQFF. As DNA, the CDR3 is TGTGCCAGCAGTTGGGGTCTAGGGGCCTACAATGAGCAGTTCTTC.